A selection of T cell receptor beta chains follows, all from one sample in a study of blood T cell repertoires in COVID-19. Measured with immunoSEQ multiplex PCR; TCRdb has only the in-frame clones, and not every one. The table includes 150,000 to 200,000 clones, around nine tenths detected once. Sequencing was performed on peripheral blood. All receptors derive from a young woman who had recovered from COVID-19. Each CDR3 is given with its conserved first and last residue. The order of the fields is clone size, V gene, D gene, J gene, CDR3 DNA, CDR3 protein. D genes are given only for firm matches. Some rows have no size entry. The others give once, few or many, or a class for an expanded clone.

abundance: -; v_gene: TRBV2; d_gene: -; j_gene: TRBJ1-2; CDR3nt: TGTGCCAGCAGCACAAACGACAGAACCTATGGCTACACCTTC; CDR3aa: CASSTNDRTYGYTF
abundance: -; v_gene: TRBV18; d_gene: TRBD1; j_gene: TRBJ1-1; CDR3nt: TGTGCCAGCTCACCAATACAGGGGATTGACACTGAAGCTTTCTTT; CDR3aa: CASSPIQGIDTEAFF
abundance: few; v_gene: TRBV4-1; d_gene: TRBD1; j_gene: TRBJ2-1; CDR3nt: TGCGCCAGCAGTCCGACAGGGGGCTCCTACAATGAGCAGTTCTTC; CDR3aa: CASSPTGGSYNEQFF
abundance: -; v_gene: TRBV19; d_gene: -; j_gene: TRBJ1-1; CDR3nt: TGTGCCAGTAGGTGGGGCGACACTGAAGCTTTCTTT; CDR3aa: CASRWGDTEAFF
abundance: -; v_gene: TRBV6-5; d_gene: -; j_gene: TRBJ2-1; CDR3nt: TGTGCCAGCAGTTACCAGCGACAGACAAACAATGAGCAGTTCTTC; CDR3aa: CASSYQRQTNNEQFF
abundance: -; v_gene: TRBV7-2; d_gene: -; j_gene: TRBJ2-3; CDR3nt: TGTGCCAGCAGCTTATATGGGGGGGGCAGAGATACGCAGTATTTT; CDR3aa: CASSLYGGGRDTQYF
abundance: -; v_gene: TRBV15; d_gene: TRBD1; j_gene: TRBJ2-3; CDR3nt: TGTGCCACCAGCCGCAGGGGGTGGGACACAGATACGCAGTATTTT; CDR3aa: CATSRRGWDTDTQYF
abundance: -; v_gene: TRBV7-6; d_gene: -; j_gene: TRBJ2-7; CDR3nt: TGTGCCAGCAGCTTAGCCTTCAACCCTGGGCCCTACGAGCAGTACTTC; CDR3aa: CASSLAFNPGPYEQYF
abundance: -; v_gene: TRBV27; d_gene: -; j_gene: TRBJ1-2; CDR3nt: TGTGCCAGCAGTTTATCAGCGGGGGCTCAAGGCTACACCTTC; CDR3aa: CASSLSAGAQGYTF
abundance: -; v_gene: TRBV29-1; d_gene: TRBD2; j_gene: TRBJ2-1; CDR3nt: TGCAGCGAGCAGGGACTAGCGGGAAACAATGAGCAGTTCTTC; CDR3aa: CSEQGLAGNNEQFF
abundance: -; v_gene: TRBV18; d_gene: -; j_gene: TRBJ1-4; CDR3nt: TGTGCCAGCTCACTCCCGGGAGTAAATGAAAAACTGTTTTTT; CDR3aa: CASSLPGVNEKLFF
abundance: -; v_gene: TRBV6-5; d_gene: -; j_gene: TRBJ2-6; CDR3nt: TGTGCCAGCAGTTACATATTCTCTGGGGCCAACGTCCTGACTTTC; CDR3aa: CASSYIFSGANVLTF
abundance: -; v_gene: TRBV29-1; d_gene: TRBD2; j_gene: TRBJ2-1; CDR3nt: TGCAGCGTTGATAGTAGCGGGAGGGCCGGCAATGAGCAGTTCTTC; CDR3aa: CSVDSSGRAGNEQFF
abundance: -; v_gene: TRBV9; d_gene: -; j_gene: TRBJ1-2; CDR3nt: TGTGCCAGCAGCCATAACAAGGGGGTATCCTATGGCTACACCTTC; CDR3aa: CASSHNKGVSYGYTF
abundance: -; v_gene: TRBV19; d_gene: -; j_gene: TRBJ2-2; CDR3nt: TGTGCCAGCAACTTGGCCCAGGGGACCGGGGAGCTGTTTTTT; CDR3aa: CASNLAQGTGELFF
abundance: few; v_gene: TRBV25-1; d_gene: TRBD1; j_gene: TRBJ1-2; CDR3nt: TGTGCCAGCAGTGAGGAGGACAGGCTTTTTTATGGCTACACCTTC; CDR3aa: CASSEEDRLFYGYTF
abundance: -; v_gene: TRBV25-1; d_gene: TRBD2; j_gene: TRBJ2-6; CDR3nt: TGTGCCAGCAGTTCTAGCGGGAGCTCTGGGGCCAACGTCCTGACTTTC; CDR3aa: CASSSSGSSGANVLTF
abundance: -; v_gene: TRBV7-6; d_gene: TRBD2; j_gene: TRBJ2-1; CDR3nt: TGTGCCAGCAGCTTTCTCGGCCTAGCGGGAGAGGGATCCAATAATGAGCAGTTCTTC; CDR3aa: CASSFLGLAGEGSNNEQFF
abundance: -; v_gene: TRBV7-2; d_gene: -; j_gene: TRBJ2-5; CDR3nt: TGTGCCAGCAGCTTATGGCAGGGTAAAGAGACCCAGTACTTC; CDR3aa: CASSLWQGKETQYF
abundance: once; v_gene: TRBV2; d_gene: -; j_gene: TRBJ2-1; CDR3nt: TGTGCCAGCACACGGGAGCGCCAGCAGGAGCAGTTCTTC; CDR3aa: CASTRERQQEQFF